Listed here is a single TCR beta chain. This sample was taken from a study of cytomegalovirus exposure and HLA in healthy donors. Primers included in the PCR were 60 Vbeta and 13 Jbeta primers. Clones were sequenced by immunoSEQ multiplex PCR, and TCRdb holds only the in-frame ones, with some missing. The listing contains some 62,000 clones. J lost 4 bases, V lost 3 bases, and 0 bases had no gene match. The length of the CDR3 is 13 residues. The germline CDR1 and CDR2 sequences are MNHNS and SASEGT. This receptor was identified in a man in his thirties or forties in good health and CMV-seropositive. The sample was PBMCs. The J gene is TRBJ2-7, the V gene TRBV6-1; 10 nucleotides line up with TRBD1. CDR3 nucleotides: TGTGCCAGCAGTGAGGACAGGGGGTACGAGCAGTACTTC. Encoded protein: CASSEDRGYEQYF.